This TCR beta chain was sequenced for a study of blood T cell repertoires in COVID-19. TCRdb's copy holds only in-frame clones and misses some; the assay was immunoSEQ multiplex PCR. The sample gives roughly 150,000 clones, approximately 80% of which show up once; 3% to 3.5% is in the top ten. Germline CDR1 SGHDT, CDR2 YYEEEE. The germline V and J ends were trimmed by 4 bases and 2 bases, with 15 bases remaining between them. This CDR3 has 15 residues. The TCR was taken from a woman between 55 and 75 years old who had recovered from COVID-19. Sequenced sample: PBMCs or T cells enriched from blood (not recorded which). This rearrangement joins TRBV5-6 to TRBJ1-2, with D possibly matching TRBD1 (5 bases). CDR3 DNA sequence: TGTGCCAGCAGCCTACAGGCCCTGTTAAACTATGGCTACACCTTC. This codes for CASSLQALLNYGYTF.